This T cell receptor (beta chain) emerged from a study of early T cells in non-severe SARS-CoV-2 infection. TCRdb re-analysed the 5' RACE reads in MiXCR, keeping a single row per CDR3 protein. The sample carries about 52,000 distinct CDR3 sequences, approximately 8% recorded once. This clonotype has at least ten counts. Germline CDR1 MDHEN, CDR2 SYDVKM. V shed 5 bases and J 0 bases; nucleotides not matched to a gene: 6. The CDR3 loop spans 15 amino acids. This rearrangement joins TRBV28 to TRBJ2-7, with 8 bases aligning to TRBD1. The sample comprised whole blood. This sequence originates from an adult who was a healthcare worker with PCR-confirmed SARS-CoV-2 infection or an uninfected control (not recorded which). The CDR3 DNA reads as TGTGCCAGCAGTAGATGGCAGGGGGCCTCCTACGAGCAGTACTTC. Translated: CASSRWQGASYEQYF.